The T cell receptor beta chain under discussion was sequenced for a study of control samples from healthy donors and cancer patients. TCRdb's copy holds only in-frame clones and misses some; the assay was immunoSEQ multiplex PCR. The sample includes 78,000 or so clones, 84% seen only once; the top ten take more than 13%. The sample consisted of blood. The clonotype was recovered from a man aged 50 to 59 in good health.

In DNA, the CDR3 is TGTGCCAGCAGCAAAGGGCGGGCGGGCCACGAGCAGTACTTC. Protein sequence: CASSKGRAGHEQYF. V usage is TRBV14 and J usage is TRBJ2-7; the D gene is possibly TRBD2 (5 bases). With 5 bases removed from V and 5 bases from J, the gap between germline ends came to 16 bases. The CDR3 is made up of 14 amino acids. CDR1 and CDR2 from the germline V gene are SGHDN and FVKESK.